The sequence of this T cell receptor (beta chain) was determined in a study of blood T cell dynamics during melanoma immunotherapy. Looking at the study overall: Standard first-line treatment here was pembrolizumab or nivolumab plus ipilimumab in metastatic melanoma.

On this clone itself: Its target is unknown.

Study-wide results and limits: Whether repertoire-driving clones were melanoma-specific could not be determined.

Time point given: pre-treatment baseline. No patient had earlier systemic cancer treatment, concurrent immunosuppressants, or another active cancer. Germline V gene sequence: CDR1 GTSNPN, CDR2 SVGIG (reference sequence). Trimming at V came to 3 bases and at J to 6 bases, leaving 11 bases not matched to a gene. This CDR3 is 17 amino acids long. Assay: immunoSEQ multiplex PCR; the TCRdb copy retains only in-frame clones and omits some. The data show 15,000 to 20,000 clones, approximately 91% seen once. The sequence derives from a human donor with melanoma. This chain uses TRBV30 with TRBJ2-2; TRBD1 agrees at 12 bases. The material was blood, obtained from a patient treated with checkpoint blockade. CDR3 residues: CAWRWLGDRGLAGELFF. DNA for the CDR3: TGTGCCTGGAGATGGTTGGGGGACAGGGGGCTTGCCGGGGAGCTGTTTTTT.